The 21 T cell receptor beta chains below all came from one sample that was sequenced in a study of shared T cell receptors in the human thymus. Measured with immunoSEQ multiplex PCR; TCRdb has only the in-frame clones, and not every one. There are 650,000 to 950,000 clones in the sample; approximately 85% occur only once, and 0.0095% to 0.013% lies in the top ten. These data were likewise used in another study, on human thymus T cells.

Material: thymocytes. These TCRs come from a girl less than two years old with a congenital heart defect.

The chain uses TRBV2 and TRBJ1-3; D ambiguous. The CDR3 is 18 amino acids. Trimming shortened V by 6 bases and J by 0 bases, and 21 bases separated the two germline ends. Germline assignment: CDR1 SNHLY and CDR2 FYNNEI. CDR3: CASRFLPREPLSGNTIYF. The CDR3 DNA reads TGTGCCAGCAGATTTCTCCCCCGAGAACCCCTCTCTGGAAACACCATATATTTT. The full variable domain, its missing parts supplied by reference TRBV2 and TRBJ1-3, is EPEVTQTPSHQVTQMGQEVILRCVPISNHLYFYWYRQILGQKVEFLVSFYNNEISEKSEIFDDQFSVERPDGSNFTLKIRSTKLEDSAMYFCASRFLPREPLSGNTIYFGEGSWLTVV.

The chain joins TRBV2 to TRBJ1-2, with 8 bases fitting TRBD1. There are 16 residues in the CDR3. The germline V gene has CDR1 SNHLY and CDR2 FYNNEI. With 9 bases clipped from V and 4 bases from J, the junction kept 16 bases outside the gene matches. CDR3 coding DNA: TGTGCCAGTAGGTCGAGCCTCGACAGGGGACTCTATGGCTACACCTTC. It translates to CASRSSLDRGLYGYTF. Full variable domain (rest looked up from reference TRBV2 and TRBJ1-2): EPEVTQTPSHQVTQMGQEVILRCVPISNHLYFYWYRQILGQKVEFLVSFYNNEISEKSEIFDDQFSVERPDGSNFTLKIRSTKLEDSAMYFCASRSSLDRGLYGYTFGSGTRLTVV.

The V call is TRBV6-4, the J call TRBJ1-6; the D gene is possibly TRBD1 (6 bases). The V end was cut by 8 bases, the J end by 6 bases, with 14 bases between. CDR3 length equals 14 residues. The V gene's germline CDR1 is MRHNA and CDR2 SNTAGT. The CDR3, as DNA: TGTGCCAGCCGAGGGGGTCCCCCTAATTCACCCCTCCACTTT. Translating it yields CASRGGPPNSPLHF.

The V and J genes are TRBV19 and TRBJ1-5; TRBD1 matches at 7 bases. Germline-derived CDR1 and CDR2 are LNHDA and SQIVND (reference sequence). V shed 4 bases, J shed 2 bases, and the junction held 8 bases outside the gene matches. This CDR3 is 16 amino acids long. The CDR3 is CASSTPRQGGNQPQHF. Here the CDR3 DNA reads TGTGCCAGTAGTACCCCCCGACAGGGTGGCAATCAGCCCCAGCATTTT.

Only a few counts were recorded for this clone. V gene TRBV28 combines with J gene TRBJ1-1; D gene uncertain. V lost 6 bases and J lost 0, with 17 bases in between. From germline, CDR1 is MDHEN and CDR2 SYDVKM. This CDR3 is 16 amino acids long. CDR3 protein: CASSPGRGRMNTEAFF. The CDR3 nucleotides are TGTGCCAGCAGCCCAGGTCGTGGGCGTATGAACACTGAAGCTTTCTTT.

This rearrangement joins TRBV7-2 to TRBJ2-3; a possible D gene is TRBD1 (6 bases). V gave up 1 base and J gave up 0 bases, with 11 bases separating them. CDR1 SGHTA and CDR2 FQGNSA come from the germline V gene. The CDR3 has 16 amino acids. The CDR3 reads CASSLEKGVSTDTQYF. DNA for the CDR3: TGTGCCAGCAGCTTAGAGAAGGGGGTAAGCACAGATACGCAGTATTTT.

The CDR3 protein is CASSRGDRASGYTF. In DNA, the CDR3 is TGCGCCAGCAGCCGGGGGGACAGGGCGAGCGGCTACACCTTC. The chain links TRBV4-1 to TRBJ1-2; 9 nucleotides agree with TRBD1. The germline CDR1 and CDR2 sequences are MGHRA and YSYEKL. Germline trimming cut 4 bases from V and 8 bases from J; bases unmatched to any gene: 8. This CDR3 has 14 amino acids.

V is TRBV7-2 and J is TRBJ2-7, with D perhaps matching TRBD2 (6 bases). The CDR3 runs to 15 residues. Germline loops: CDR1 SGHTA, CDR2 FQGNSA. The ends were cut back, 1 base at V and 0 bases at J, with 10 bases in the middle. The CDR3 sequence: CASSLEGGTSYEQYF. DNA for the CDR3: TGTGCCAGCAGCTTAGAGGGCGGGACCTCCTACGAGCAGTACTTC.

The chain carries TRBV2 and TRBJ2-1, with D possibly being TRBD2 (6 bases). Trimming shortened V by 5 bases and J by 4 bases, and 27 bases separated the two germline ends. CDR1 and CDR2 from the germline V gene are SNHLY and FYNNEI. This CDR3 has 19 residues. DNA for the CDR3: TGTGCCAGCAGTCGACGGGTGGGCCCGGGGGAGTCTTCATACAATGAGCAGTTCTTC. This translates into CASSRRVGPGESSYNEQFF.

The CDR3 nucleotides read TGTGCCAGTAGTAGGGGCAACTCGGAGACCCAGTACTTC. Translated, it gives CASSRGNSETQYF. J is TRBJ2-5 and V is TRBV19, with D perhaps TRBD1 (5 bases). Trimming removed 4 bases at V and 5 bases at J, with 11 bases between. The V gene's germline CDR1 is LNHDA and CDR2 SQIVND (reference sequence). The CDR3 extends over 13 amino acids.

The genes are TRBV27 and TRBJ1-5; 10 bases agree with TRBD1. The CDR3 covers 20 residues. CDR1 is MNHEY, CDR2 SMNVEV, per germline (reference sequence). J gave up 0 bases and V 6 bases, and 17 bases lay outside the gene matches. CDR3 protein: CASSNRQGADTPYSNQPQHF. The DNA of the CDR3 is TGTGCCAGCAGCAACCGACAGGGGGCCGACACCCCTTATAGCAATCAGCCCCAGCATTTT.

J is TRBJ1-5 and V is TRBV2, with D possibly matching TRBD1 (6 bases). V gave up 6 bases and J gave up 0 bases, with 24 bases separating them. CDR3 length: 19 residues. In germline, CDR1 is SNHLY, CDR2 FYNNEI. The CDR3 DNA reads as TGTGCCAGCAGCAACCCGGGGGGCGAAGCATTCAATAGCAATCAGCCCCAGCATTTT. This codes for CASSNPGGEAFNSNQPQHF.

The V call is TRBV20-1, the J call TRBJ1-1; maybe TRBD1 (5 bases). Germline loops: CDR1 DFQATT, CDR2 SNEGSKA (reference sequence). The CDR3 has 10 residues. V gave up 5 bases and J gave up 7 bases, with 8 bases separating them. Written as DNA, the CDR3 is TGCAGTGCTTATACAGGTGAAGCTTTCTTT. Its protein product is CSAYTGEAFF.

This chain uses TRBV4-1 with TRBJ1-5; D not certain. With 1 base removed from V and 4 bases from J, the gap between germline ends came to 8 bases. This CDR3 has 14 amino acids. In germline, CDR1 is MGHRA, CDR2 YSYEKL. DNA of the CDR3: TGCGCCAGCAGCCAAGCCGGCAGGAATCAGCCCCAGCATTTT. Encoded protein: CASSQAGRNQPQHF.

This chain uses TRBV4-2 with TRBJ2-3; 7 bases fit TRBD2. V was pared by 0 bases and J by 6 bases, with 18 bases of the junction left unmatched. The germline gives CDR1 LGHNA, CDR2 YNFKEQ. The CDR3 totals 19 residues. Here the CDR3 reads CASSQDQDSVRGDRDTQYF. The DNA of the CDR3 is TGTGCCAGCAGCCAAGACCAAGACTCTGTCCGGGGGGACCGGGATACGCAGTATTTT.

The chain uses TRBV6-6 and TRBJ1-5; TRBD1 aligns across 7 bases. Germline CDR1 MNHNY, CDR2 SVGAGI (reference sequence). CDR3 size: 13 residues. Trimming removed 4 bases from V and 9 bases from J; junction bases left unmatched: 6. The DNA of the CDR3 is TGTGCCAGCAGTTTGGGACAGCAGGGGCCCCAGCATTTT. Residues: CASSLGQQGPQHF.

V usage is TRBV28 and J usage is TRBJ2-2; 10 bases are shared with TRBD1. Per germline, CDR1 MDHEN and CDR2 SYDVKM. The CDR3 totals 14 residues. V shed 6 bases, J shed 5 bases, and the junction held 3 bases outside the gene matches. DNA for the CDR3: TGTGCCAGCAGGAGGACAGGGGGGACCGGGGAGCTGTTTTTT. Translation gives CASRRTGGTGELFF.

The chain has TRBV28 and TRBJ1-4; possibly TRBD1 for D (6 bases). There are 17 residues in the CDR3. The germline V and J ends were trimmed by 6 bases and 2 bases, with 19 bases remaining between them. Germline-derived CDR1 and CDR2 are MDHEN and SYDVKM. The CDR3 here is CASSSSGEFATNEKLFF. The CDR3 nucleotides read TGTGCCAGCAGCTCATCAGGGGAGTTCGCGACTAATGAAAAACTGTTTTTT.

The chain carries TRBV7-9 and TRBJ2-1, with TRBD1 matching 7 bases. V dropped 5 bases and J dropped 0; count of bases not matched to a gene: 7. This CDR3 region has 16 residues. Germline lookup yields CDR1 SEHNR and CDR2 FQNEAQ (reference sequence). For the CDR3, the DNA is TGTGCCAGCAGCGGAAAGGGACAGAGCTCCTACAATGAGCAGTTCTTC. This codes for CASSGKGQSSYNEQFF.

V usage is TRBV4-3 and J usage is TRBJ1-1; perhaps TRBD1 as D (6 bases). Germline V gene data show CDR1 as LGHNA and CDR2 as YSLEER. Trimming left V 0 bases short and J 5 bases short, with 13 bases between. This CDR3 has 15 residues. The CDR3 region has the DNA TGCGCCAGCAGCCAAGATCAGGGGACGGGTACTGAAGCTTTCTTT. Translating gives CASSQDQGTGTEAFF.

V and J are TRBV11-2 and TRBJ2-1; 9 nucleotides align to TRBD2. CDR3 length: 17 residues. The germline CDR1 and CDR2 sequences are SGHAT and FQNNGV. V was clipped by 1 base and J by 4 bases; unmatched bases: 8. CDR3 nucleotide sequence: TGTGCCAGCAGCTTAGGGGCCGGGACTAGCAAATACAATGAGCAGTTCTTC. It translates to CASSLGAGTSKYNEQFF.